There are a few counts of the clone carrying this TCR beta chain. Its antigen is unidentified. Some clones are missing from TCRdb's copy, which holds only in-frame ones; the method was immunoSEQ multiplex PCR. The sample carries about 49,000 clones, approximately 80% recorded once. This entry belongs to a study of T cell responses to AZD1222 COVID-19 vaccine. Broader study findings: In a largely white British group with more females than males, clonal diversity was possibly underestimated. A rise in Spike-specific TCR breadth and depth followed two AZD1222 doses. Unmutated regions of variants are reportedly targeted by nearly half of spike-specific TCRs.

CDR3 length equals 14 residues. Per the germline V gene, CDR1 is SEHNR and CDR2 is FQNEAQ (reference sequence). V dropped 5 bases and J dropped 3; count of bases not matched to a gene: 6. This receptor was obtained from an adult in good health. The material was peripheral blood, obtained on day 0 of AZD1222 vaccination. The chain couples TRBV7-9 to TRBJ1-1; 7 bases are shared with TRBD1. DNA for the CDR3: TGTGCCAGCAGCCAGGACAGGAGGGACACTGAAGCTTTCTTT. This translates into CASSQDRRDTEAFF.